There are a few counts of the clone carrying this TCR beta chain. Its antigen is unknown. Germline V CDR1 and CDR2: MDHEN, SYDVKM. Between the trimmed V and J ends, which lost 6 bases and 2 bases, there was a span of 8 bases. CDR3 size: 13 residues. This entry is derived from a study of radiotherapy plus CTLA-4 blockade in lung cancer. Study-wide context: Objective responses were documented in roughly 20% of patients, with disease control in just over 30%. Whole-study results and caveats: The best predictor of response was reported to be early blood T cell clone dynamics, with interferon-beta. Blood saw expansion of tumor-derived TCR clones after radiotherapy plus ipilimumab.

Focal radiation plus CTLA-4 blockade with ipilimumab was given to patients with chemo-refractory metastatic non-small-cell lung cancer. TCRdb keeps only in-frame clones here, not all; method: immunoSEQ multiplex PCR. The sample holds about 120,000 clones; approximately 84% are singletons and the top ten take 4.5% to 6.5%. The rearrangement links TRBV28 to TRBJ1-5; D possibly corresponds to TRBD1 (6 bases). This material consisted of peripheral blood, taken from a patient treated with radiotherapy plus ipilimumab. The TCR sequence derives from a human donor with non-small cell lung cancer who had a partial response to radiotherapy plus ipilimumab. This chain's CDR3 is CASRQGGNQPQHF. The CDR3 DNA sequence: TGTGCCAGCAGACAGGGTGGCAATCAGCCCCAGCATTTT.